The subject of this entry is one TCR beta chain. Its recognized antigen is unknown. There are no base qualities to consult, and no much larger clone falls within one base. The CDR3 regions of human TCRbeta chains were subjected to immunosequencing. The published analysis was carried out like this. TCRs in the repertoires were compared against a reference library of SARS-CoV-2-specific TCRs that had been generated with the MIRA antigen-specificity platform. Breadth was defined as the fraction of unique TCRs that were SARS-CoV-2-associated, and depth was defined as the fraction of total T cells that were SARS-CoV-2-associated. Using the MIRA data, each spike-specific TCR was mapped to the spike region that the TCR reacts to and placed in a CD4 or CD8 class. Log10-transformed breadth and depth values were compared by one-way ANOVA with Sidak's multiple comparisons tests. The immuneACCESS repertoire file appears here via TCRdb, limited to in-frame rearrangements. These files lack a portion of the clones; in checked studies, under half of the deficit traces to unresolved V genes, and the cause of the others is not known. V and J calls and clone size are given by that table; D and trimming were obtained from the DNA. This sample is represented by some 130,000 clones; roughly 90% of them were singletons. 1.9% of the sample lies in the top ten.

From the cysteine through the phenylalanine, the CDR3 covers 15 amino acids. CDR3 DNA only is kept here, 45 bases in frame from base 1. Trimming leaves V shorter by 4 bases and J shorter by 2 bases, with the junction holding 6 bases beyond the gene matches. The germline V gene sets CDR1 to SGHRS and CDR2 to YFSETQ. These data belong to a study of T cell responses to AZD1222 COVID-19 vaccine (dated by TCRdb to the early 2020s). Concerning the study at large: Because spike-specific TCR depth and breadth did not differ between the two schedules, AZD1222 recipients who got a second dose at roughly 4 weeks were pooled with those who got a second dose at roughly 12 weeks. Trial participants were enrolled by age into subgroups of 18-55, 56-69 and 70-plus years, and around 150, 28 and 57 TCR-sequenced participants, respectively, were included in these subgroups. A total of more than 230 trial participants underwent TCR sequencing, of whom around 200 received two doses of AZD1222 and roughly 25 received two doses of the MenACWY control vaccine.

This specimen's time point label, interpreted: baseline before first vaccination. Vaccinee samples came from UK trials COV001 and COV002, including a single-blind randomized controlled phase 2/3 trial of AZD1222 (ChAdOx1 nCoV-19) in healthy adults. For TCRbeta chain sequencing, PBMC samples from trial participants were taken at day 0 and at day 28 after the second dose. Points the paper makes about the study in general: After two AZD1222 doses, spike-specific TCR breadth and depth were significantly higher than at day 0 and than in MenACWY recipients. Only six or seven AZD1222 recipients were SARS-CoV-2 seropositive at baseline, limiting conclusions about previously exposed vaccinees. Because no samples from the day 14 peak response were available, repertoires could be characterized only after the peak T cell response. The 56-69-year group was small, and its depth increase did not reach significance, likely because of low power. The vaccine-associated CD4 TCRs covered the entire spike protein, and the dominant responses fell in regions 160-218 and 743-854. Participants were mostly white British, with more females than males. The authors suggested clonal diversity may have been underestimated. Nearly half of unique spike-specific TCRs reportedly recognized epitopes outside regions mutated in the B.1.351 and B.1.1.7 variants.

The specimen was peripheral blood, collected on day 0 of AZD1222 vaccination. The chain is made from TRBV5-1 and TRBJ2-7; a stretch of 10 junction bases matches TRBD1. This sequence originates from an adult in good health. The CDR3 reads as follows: CASSPRDRGTYEQYF. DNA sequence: TGCGCCAGCAGCCCCAGGGACAGGGGAACCTACGAGCAGTACTTC.